This is a list of T cell receptor beta chains from one sample in a study of blood T cell repertoires in COVID-19. Sequencing was performed with immunoSEQ multiplex PCR; in TCRdb, only in-frame clones are kept and a portion is missing. There are some 48,000 clones in the sample; 75% to 90% occur only once, and approximately 20% lies in the top ten. Input material: peripheral blood. These receptors were taken from a woman aged 80 or older in a cohort sampled during active or convalescent COVID-19. The CDR3 runs from the conserved cysteine through the conserved F or W. D genes are given only for firm matches. Some rows mark clone size as missing; the rest say once, few, many or name a class of expanded clone.

>TRBD2|TRBV7-2|-|TRBJ2-5
TGTGCCAGCAGCACTCCTCCGGGACTAGCAGTAAGGCAAGAGACCCAGTACTTC
CASSTPPGLAVRQETQYF
>-|TRBV7-2|-|TRBJ2-1
TGTGCCAGCAGCTTAGAAGCGGAGGTTGGGCGGTTCTTC
CASSLEAEVGRFF
>-|TRBV11-3|-|TRBJ2-3
TGTGCCAGCAGCCTTGGCTCCCCAGATACGCAGTATTTT
CASSLGSPDTQYF
>-|TRBV5-4|-|TRBJ1-2
TGTGCCAGCAGCTTGGACAGGGCTAACTATGGCTACACCTTC
CASSLDRANYGYTF
>-|TRBV7-2|-|TRBJ2-1
TGTGCCAGCAGCTTAGCCAGGGCGACCTACAATGAGCAGTTCTTC
CASSLARATYNEQFF
>-|TRBV5-1|-|TRBJ2-3
TGCGCCAGCAGCTCCATTCCCACAGATACGCAGTATTTT
CASSSIPTDTQYF
>-|TRBV5-1|-|TRBJ2-7
TGCGCCAGCAGCCCGGGTACTAGCATGTCCTACGAGCAGTACTTC
CASSPGTSMSYEQYF
>TRBD2|TRBV11-2|-|TRBJ2-1
TGTGCCAGCAGCCTGGGACTAGCGGGGGGTCATTCAACCTACAATGAGCAGTTCTTC
CASSLGLAGGHSTYNEQFF
>-|TRBV15|-|TRBJ1-5
TGTGCCACCAGCAGAGAGTACAGGGAGCCCCAGCATTTT
CATSREYREPQHF
>-|TRBV11-2|-|TRBJ2-5
TGTGCCAGCAGCTCGGGACCGGGACACCGGACCCAGTACTTC
CASSSGPGHRTQYF
>-|TRBV2|-|TRBJ2-4
TGTGCCAGCAGTGAGCCGATGGGGGGTAAAAACATTCAGTACTTC
CASSEPMGGKNIQYF
>TRBD1|TRBV2|-|TRBJ2-7
TGTGCCAGCAGTCGGGACAGGAGGCAACAGTACTTC
CASSRDRRQQYF
>TRBD1|TRBV29-1|-|TRBJ1-4
TGCAGCGTCGGGGTTTCTGGACAGGGGAATGAAAAACTGTTTTTT
CSVGVSGQGNEKLFF
>TRBD2|TRBV4-1|-|TRBJ2-3
TGCGCCAGCAGCCAAGAGGGTGCGGGGGGCACAGATACGCAGTATTTT
CASSQEGAGGTDTQYF
>TRBD1|TRBV7-8|-|TRBJ2-2
TGTGCCAGCAGCTTAGTCGCCGGGACAGTAACCGGGGAGCTGTTTTTT
CASSLVAGTVTGELFF
>-|TRBV11-2|once|TRBJ2-1
TGTGCCAGCAGCTTAGTTAGACACTCCAATGAGCAGTTCTTC
CASSLVRHSNEQFF
>TRBD1|TRBV7-9|-|TRBJ1-1
TGTGCCAGCAGCCCACAGGGACAGGGGCGTACTGAAGCTTTCTTT
CASSPQGQGRTEAFF
>-|TRBV2|-|TRBJ1-1
TGTGCCAGCAGTGAAAATGGGGTAGGCAGGGGTGGCACTGAAGCTTTCTTT
CASSENGVGRGGTEAFF
>-|TRBV7-9|-|TRBJ2-3
TGTGCCGCGGGGGCTAGCGGCACAGATACGCAGTATTTT
CAAGASGTDTQYF
>-|TRBV6-5|few|TRBJ2-3
TGTGCCAGCAGTTACCTTGCGGGAAGCACAGATACGCAGTATTTT
CASSYLAGSTDTQYF
>TRBD1|TRBV29-1|few|TRBJ2-7
TGCAGCGTTGGGGACAGGCTTAACTACGAGCAGTACTTC
CSVGDRLNYEQYF
>-|TRBV5-1|-|TRBJ2-5
TGCGCCAGCAGATACGGTGAAGAAGAGACCCAGTACTTC
CASRYGEEETQYF